The next 21 T cell receptor beta chains were all read from a single sample in a study of blood T cell repertoires in COVID-19. Libraries were prepared by immunoSEQ multiplex PCR; TCRdb keeps only in-frame clonotypes and omits some of them. In the table there are fewer than 300,000 clones, roughly 86% of which are singletons. The specimen sequenced was peripheral blood. Every receptor here comes from a woman aged 25-40 years with acute or convalescent COVID-19.

This chain joins TRBV11-2 and TRBJ2-3; D remains unclear. CDR3 size: 14 residues. CDR1 and CDR2 from the germline V gene are SGHAT and FQNNGV. Trimming took 5 bases from V and 3 from J, leaving 12 bases between them. Here the CDR3 DNA reads TGTGCCAGCAGCCTCGGGTGGGTTACAGATACGCAGTATTTT. It codes for CASSLGWVTDTQYF. The complete variable domain, with remaining parts taken from reference TRBV11-2 and TRBJ2-3, reads EAGVAQSPRYKIIEKRQSVAFWCNPISGHATLYWYQQILGQGPKLLIQFQNNGVVDDSQLPKDRFSAERLKGVDSTLKIQPAKLEDSAVYLCASSLGWVTDTQYFGPGTRLTVL.

The chain carries TRBV25-1 and TRBJ1-5; maybe TRBD1 (6 bases). Germline V gene data show CDR1 as MGHDK and CDR2 as SYGVNS. Trimming took off 5 bases at V and 4 bases at J, with 12 bases between the two ends. The CDR3 extends over 14 amino acids. CDR3 sequence: CASSLGGGNQPQHF. The CDR3 DNA sequence: TGTGCCAGCAGTCTAGGGGGGGGAAATCAGCCCCAGCATTTT.

This clone was counted a single time. This sequence joins TRBV6-5 and TRBJ1-3, with unresolved D. Germline V gives CDR1 MNHEY, CDR2 SVGAGI. The CDR3 loop spans 14 amino acids. Trimming cost V 6 bases and J 0 bases, with 9 bases left between them. DNA of the CDR3: TGTGCCAGCAGGACACAAAACTCTGGAAACACCATATATTTT. Its translation is CASRTQNSGNTIYF.

The chain combines TRBV30 with TRBJ2-5; 9 bases fit TRBD1. CDR3 length: 15 residues. Germline CDR1 GTSNPN, CDR2 SVGIG (reference sequence). The trim removed 4 bases at V and 1 base at J, leaving 7 bases unmatched. As DNA, the CDR3 is TGTGCCTGGAAACCCGGGACAGGGTTCCAAGAGACCCAGTACTTC. The encoded protein is CAWKPGTGFQETQYF.

CDR3 region: CASSPTGVQPQHF. CDR3 coding DNA: TGTGCCAGCAGTCCGACAGGGGTACAGCCCCAGCATTTT. This rearrangement joins TRBV6-5 to TRBJ1-5, with 8 bases matching TRBD1. Germline CDR1 and CDR2: MNHEY and SVGAGI. The CDR3 runs 13 residues. Trimming at V came to 5 bases and at J to 7 bases, leaving 4 bases not matched to a gene.

The chain uses TRBV16 and TRBJ2-4; possible D gene TRBD2, 5 bases. This CDR3 has 12 residues. Trimming left V 2 bases short and J 7 bases short, with 6 bases between. Per the germline V gene, CDR1 is KGHSY and CDR2 is FQNENV. CDR3 in amino acids: CASSQGENIQYF. DNA of the CDR3: TGTGCCAGCAGCCAAGGGGAGAACATTCAGTACTTC.

The rearrangement joins TRBV21-1 to TRBJ1-2; the D segment call TRBD1 is taken from the table without a DNA check. TRBV21-1 constitutes a pseudogene. This CDR3 is 15 amino acids long. CDR3 residues: CASRGVAGQGYGYTF. CDR3 coding DNA: TGTGCCAGCCGGGGGGTGGCGGGACAGGGCTATGGCTACACCTTC.

The chain couples TRBV3-1 (or the pseudogene TRBV3-2) to TRBJ2-1; 8 bases line up with TRBD2. Trimming took 3 bases from V and 1 from J; bases not matched to a gene: 5. This CDR3 spans 16 amino acids. CDR1 is LGHDT, CDR2 YNNKEL, per germline (reference sequence). The CDR3 is CASSQSSGVSYNEQFF. CDR3 coding DNA: TGTGCCAGCAGCCAGAGTAGCGGGGTATCCTACAATGAGCAGTTCTTC.

The chain recombines TRBV30 with TRBJ2-5; TRBD2 aligns across 11 bases. The CDR3 runs 16 residues. Germline CDR1 reads GTSNPN; CDR2 reads SVGIG (reference sequence). V gave up 1 base and J gave up 5 bases; unmatched junction bases: 9. The CDR3 DNA follows: TGTGCCTGGAGTGGTAGCGGGAGGGCCTTGCGGGAGACCCAGTACTTC. Amino acid sequence: CAWSGSGRALRETQYF.

The rearrangement uses TRBV4-2 and TRBJ1-2, with D possibly matching TRBD1 (6 bases). The CDR3 totals 15 residues. Germline V gene lookup returns CDR1 LGHNA and CDR2 YNFKEQ. The germline V and J ends were trimmed by 2 bases and 0 bases, with 10 bases remaining between them. The DNA for the CDR3 is TGTGCCAGCAGCCAAACCGGGACACCTAACTATGGCTACACCTTC. Protein product: CASSQTGTPNYGYTF.

The V and J genes are TRBV19 and TRBJ1-1, with D maybe TRBD1 (6 bases). The ends were cut back, 3 bases at V and 1 base at J, with 9 bases in the middle. This CDR3 spans 14 amino acids. Germline CDR1 is LNHDA and CDR2 is SQIVND (reference sequence). CDR3 nucleotides: TGTGCCAGTAGTATGCAGGGGACGAACACTGAAGCTTTCTTT. This encodes CASSMQGTNTEAFF.

The gene calls are TRBV12-3 or TRBV12-4 and TRBJ1-2; no clear D. The CDR3 length is 13 residues. V lost 3 bases to trimming and J lost 8 bases, with 13 bases between them. CDR3 region: CASSFIRVHGYTF. The CDR3 DNA is TGTGCCAGCAGTTTCATCCGGGTTCACGGCTACACCTTC.

The chain carries TRBV9 and TRBJ1-2; the match to TRBD1 covers 9 bases. Per the germline V gene, CDR1 is SGDLS and CDR2 is YYNGEE. This CDR3 comprises 16 residues. The junction had 14 bases not matched to a gene; V was cut back by 3 bases and J by 8 bases. The CDR3 nucleotides read TGTGCCAGCAGCGGCGTACAGGGGGCGATAAATCGAGGCTACACCTTC. Amino acids: CASSGVQGAINRGYTF.

V gene TRBV3-1 (or the pseudogene TRBV3-2) combines with J gene TRBJ2-7; 7 nucleotides line up with TRBD1. Germline CDR1 reads LGHDT; CDR2 reads YNNKEL (reference sequence). Germline trimming cut 0 bases from V and 2 bases from J; bases unmatched to any gene: 7. This CDR3 region has 16 residues. The CDR3 DNA sequence: TGTGCCAGCAGCCAAGATCCAACAGGGGCTCCCTACGAGCAGTACTTC. It encodes CASSQDPTGAPYEQYF.

The V gene is TRBV19, the J gene TRBJ2-1; 8 bases line up with TRBD2. Germline lookup yields CDR1 LNHDA and CDR2 SQIVND (reference sequence). This CDR3 is built from 14 residues. J lost 8 bases, V lost 5 bases, and 8 bases had no gene match. CDR3 DNA sequence: TGTGCCAGTAGTTTCAGCGGGAGTGGGGATGAGCAGTTCTTC. Its protein is CASSFSGSGDEQFF.

The rearrangement uses TRBV15 and TRBJ2-1; D not certain. Deletions cut 1 base from V and 9 bases from J, with 7 bases between. The CDR3 is 12 residues long. CDR1 and CDR2 (germline): LNHNV, YYDKDF (reference sequence). The CDR3 spells CATSRGAREQFF. The CDR3 region has the DNA TGTGCCACCAGCAGAGGAGCGCGTGAGCAGTTCTTC.

This clone was found once. J is TRBJ2-1 and V is TRBV15, with D tentatively TRBD2 (5 bases). This CDR3 spans 17 amino acids. Germline loops: CDR1 LNHNV, CDR2 YYDKDF (reference sequence). Trimming left V 0 bases short and J 0 bases short, with 12 bases between. The CDR3 coding sequence is TGTGCCACCAGCAGAGATCTCCTTGGGAGCTCCTACAATGAGCAGTTCTTC. Protein product: CATSRDLLGSSYNEQFF.

The genes are TRBV14 and TRBJ1-2; 7 nucleotides align to TRBD1. CDR1 is SGHDN and CDR2 is FVKESK in the germline V gene. This CDR3 comprises 13 residues. The trim removed 1 base at V and 5 bases at J, leaving 1 base unmatched. The CDR3 spells CASSQAQGYGYTF. The DNA for the CDR3 is TGTGCCAGCAGCCAAGCACAGGGGTATGGCTACACCTTC.

The chain is built from TRBV30 and TRBJ2-1, with D maybe TRBD1 (6 bases). Per germline, CDR1 GTSNPN and CDR2 SVGIG (reference sequence). With 0 bases removed from V and 6 bases from J, the gap between germline ends came to 6 bases. The CDR3 loop spans 12 amino acids. The CDR3 sequence is CAWSVQGNEQFF. The CDR3 DNA reads as TGTGCCTGGAGTGTACAGGGCAATGAGCAGTTCTTC.

The genes are TRBV6-2 or TRBV6-3 and TRBJ2-5; D is ambiguous. CDR1 MNHEY and CDR2 SVGEGT come from the germline V gene. V gave up 3 bases and J gave up 2 bases, with 13 bases separating them. The CDR3 has 15 residues. CDR3 sequence reads: CASSYSYSNQETQYF. The CDR3 DNA reads TGTGCCAGCAGTTATTCGTACAGCAATCAAGAGACCCAGTACTTC.

This clone has only one observation. This chain joins TRBV9 and TRBJ2-7; 11 bases are a match to TRBD2. Germline CDR1 reads SGDLS; CDR2 reads YYNGEE. The CDR3 spans 15 residues. After removal of 4 bases from V and 5 bases from J, the junction contained 8 bases not matched to a gene. The CDR3 protein is CASSPRLAGGHEQYF. The CDR3, as DNA: TGTGCCAGCAGCCCCAGGCTAGCGGGAGGCCACGAGCAGTACTTC.